The sequence of this TCR beta chain was determined in a study of shared clonotypes between healthy human individuals. As for the study in general: Used for every donor were three CD4 naive, three CD4 memory, two CD8 naive and one CD8 memory plate. Broader study findings: Deeper or shallower sequencing was expected to change how clonotypes are shared among donors.

The ends were cut back, 3 bases at V and 5 bases at J, with 6 bases in the middle. Germline V lookup: CDR1 SGHTA, CDR2 FQGTGA. The CDR3 consists of 12 residues. Assay used: immunoSEQ multiplex PCR; TCRdb lists only in-frame clones, some missing. The sample shows around 2.5 million clones, 80% to 95% of them seen only once. In regard to this clone: Its specificity is not known. Other DNA sequences in the same sample also yield this CDR3.

The TCR was taken from a man aged 18 to 29 in good health. Some clones in this sample may be carry-over from other donors' samples. Input material: naive CD4+ T cells from PBMCs. Subset indicated: CD45RA+ positively selected. The gene calls are TRBV7-3 and TRBJ2-3; no firm D call. The CDR3 spells CASSLNRDTQYF. CDR3 nucleotides: TGTGCCAGCAGCTTGAACCGAGATACGCAGTATTTT. Based on the CDR3 plus reference TRBV7-3 and TRBJ2-3, the full variable domain is GAGVSQTPSNKVTEKGKYVELRCDPISGHTALYWYRQSLGQGPEFLIYFQGTGAADDSGLPNDRFFAVRPEGSVSTLKIQRTERGDSAVYLCASSLNRDTQYFGPGTRLTVL.